The entry below gives a single T cell receptor beta chain sequence along with its context. Its antigen is unknown. The sample originates from a study of T cell responses to AZD1222 COVID-19 vaccine. Clones were sequenced by immunoSEQ multiplex PCR, and TCRdb holds only the in-frame ones, with some missing. Here the sample spans some 130,000 clones, roughly 89% being singletons. This CDR3 is 15 amino acids long. V lost 6 bases to trimming and J lost 6 bases; unmatched junction nucleotides: 10. Looked up from germline, CDR1 is ENHRY and CDR2 is SYGVKD. Study-level points and caveats: Regions left unmutated in variants are reportedly the target of nearly half of spike-specific TCRs. Sampling that yielded the repertoires occurred only after the peak T cell response. Just a handful of AZD1222 recipients tested seropositive at baseline. Elevations in Spike-specific TCR breadth and depth followed administration of two AZD1222 doses.

Sequencing used peripheral blood, obtained on day 0 of AZD1222 vaccination. The TCR was taken from an adult in good health. This chain joins TRBV10-3 and TRBJ1-1; 10 bases map to TRBD1. CDR3 region: CAIRRGTGDFSEAFF. The CDR3 region has the DNA TGTGCCATCAGAAGAGGGACAGGGGATTTTTCTGAAGCTTTCTTT.